This TCR beta chain comes out of a study of cytomegalovirus exposure and HLA in healthy donors. Germline V gives CDR1 SGHTA, CDR2 FQGNSA. V shed 3 bases and J shed 0 bases, with 9 bases lying between them. The CDR3 loop spans 14 amino acids. Broader study findings: Cytomegalovirus-associated status was assigned to 164 TCR beta chains. Analysis was performed later, and it showed HLA-associated TCR beta chains to be more clonally expanded than equally common others.

This PCR relied on a set of 60 Vbeta primers and 13 Jbeta primers. Produced via immunoSEQ multiplex PCR; TCRdb's table is partial and in-frame only. The sample contains about 81,000 clones, more than 60% of which appear only once. Regarding this clone: The target antigen is unknown.

The TCR was taken from a man aged 45 to 65 in good health and CMV-seropositive. The sequenced sample consisted of PBMCs. The gene calls are TRBV7-2 and TRBJ2-7; D is unresolved. The CDR3 reads CASSFAALSYEQYF. CDR3 nucleotides: TGTGCCAGCAGCTTCGCAGCGCTCTCCTACGAGCAGTACTTC.